Presented here are 20 T cell receptor beta chains from one specimen sequenced in a study of beta chain features in type 1 diabetes. Expressed TCRB transcripts were sequenced because the entire RNA isolate underwent reverse transcription. The repertoire was sequenced with immunoSEQ multiplex PCR; TCRdb's copy has only in-frame clones and lacks some. The data show under 150,000 clones, 6.9% seen once. Material: central memory CD4+ T cells from blood. All receptors come from a woman under 40 in good health.

This clone was picked up a small number of times. This chain uses TRBV9 with TRBJ2-7; TRBD2 aligns across 11 bases. Germline CDR1 SGDLS, CDR2 YYNGEE. The CDR3 has 15 residues. Trimming cost V 4 bases and J 1 base; bases outside gene matches: 4. CDR3 loop: CASSTGLAGSYEQYF. The CDR3 DNA follows: TGTGCCAGCAGCACTGGACTAGCGGGTTCCTACGAGCAGTACTTC. The complete variable domain, with remaining parts taken from reference TRBV9 and TRBJ2-7, reads DSGVTQTPKHLITATGQRVTLRCSPRSGDLSVYWYQQSLDQGLQFLIQYYNGEERAKGNILERFSAQQFPDLHSELNLSSLELGDSALYFCASSTGLAGSYEQYFGPGTRLTVT.

This clone occurred many times. The chain uses TRBV5-6 and TRBJ2-1, with 7 positions matching TRBD2. CDR1 and CDR2 from the germline V gene are SGHDT and YYEEEE. CDR3 length: 16 residues. V dropped 0 bases and J dropped 2; count of bases not matched to a gene: 5. CDR3 amino acids: CASSLVGGGAYNEQFF. The CDR3 DNA sequence: TGTGCCAGCAGCTTGGTCGGGGGAGGGGCCTACAATGAGCAGTTCTTC.

The chain combines TRBV5-4 with TRBJ2-3; D might be TRBD2 (6 bases). With 4 bases removed from V and 2 bases from J, the gap between germline ends came to 14 bases. Germline V gives CDR1 SGHNT, CDR2 YYREEE (reference sequence). This CDR3 has 15 residues. The CDR3 loop reads CASSRSAGDTDTQYF. The CDR3 region has the DNA TGTGCCAGCAGCCGTTCAGCGGGTGACACAGATACGCAGTATTTT.

Many counts were recorded for this clone. The chain combines TRBV7-2 with TRBJ2-3; D unclear. CDR3 size: 12 residues. Trimming stripped 0 bases from V and 10 bases from J, with 8 bases between. CDR1 and CDR2 from the germline V gene are SGHTA and FQGNSA. The CDR3 here is CASSLARLSQYF. The CDR3 bases are TGTGCCAGCAGCTTAGCGCGGCTGTCGCAGTATTTT. The full variable domain, its missing parts supplied by reference TRBV7-2 and TRBJ2-3, is GAGVSQSPSNKVTEKGKDVELRCDPISGHTALYWYRQSLGQGLEFLIYFQGNSAPDKSGLPSDRFSAERTGGSVSTLTIQRTQQEDSAVYLCASSLARLSQYFGPGTRLTVL.

V and J are TRBV7-2 and TRBJ1-1, with D perhaps matching TRBD1 (5 bases). Trimming left V 5 bases short and J 3 bases short, with 13 bases between. The CDR3 has 14 residues. The V gene's germline CDR1 is SGHTA and CDR2 FQGNSA. The CDR3 nucleotides read TGTGCCAGCAGCAAGCCTTGGGGGGACACTGAAGCTTTCTTT. Translated: CASSKPWGDTEAFF. Full variable domain (remainder filled in from reference TRBV7-2 and TRBJ1-1): GAGVSQSPSNKVTEKGKDVELRCDPISGHTALYWYRQSLGQGLEFLIYFQGNSAPDKSGLPSDRFSAERTGGSVSTLTIQRTQQEDSAVYLCASSKPWGDTEAFFGQGTRLTVV.

In the case of this clone: A read error may account for a junction end that differs from germline. The chain uses TRBV5-8 and TRBJ2-6, with 10 bases that match TRBD2. This CDR3 is 18 amino acids long. Germline CDR1 SGHTS, CDR2 YDEGEE. The CDR3 reads CASRLVRAGGPGANVLTF. The DNA of the CDR3 is TGTGCCAGCAGATTGGTCCGAGCGGGAGGGCCTGGGGCCAACGTCCTGACTTTC.

V is TRBV19 and J is TRBJ1-1, with TRBD1 as a possible D gene (6 bases). CDR1 and CDR2 from the germline V gene are LNHDA and SQIVND (reference sequence). Trimming left V 3 bases short and J 6 bases short, with 14 bases between. This CDR3 is 14 amino acids long. The DNA for the CDR3 is TGTGCCAGTAGTATCCTATCAGGGGCCCCTGAAGCTTTCTTT. Translating gives CASSILSGAPEAFF.

This clone has at least ten counts. The chain couples TRBV29-1 to TRBJ2-3; 7 positions match TRBD2. Trimming took 2 bases from V and 5 from J; bases not matched to a gene: 10. CDR1 SQVTM and CDR2 ANQGSEA come from the germline V gene. The CDR3 runs to 15 residues. The CDR3 DNA reads TGCAGCGTTGAAAAACAAGCGGGGAATGGAGATACGCAGTATTTT. It yields the protein CSVEKQAGNGDTQYF.

This clone was seen a handful of times. The V gene is TRBV5-1, the J gene TRBJ1-2; weak D call: TRBD1 (6 bases). CDR1 and CDR2 (germline): SGHRS, YFSETQ. V lost 4 bases to trimming and J lost 6 bases, with 16 bases between them. CDR3 size: 14 residues. CDR3 DNA sequence: TGCGCCAGCAGCGAGGGACACTCAGGGGATGGCTACACCTTC. This encodes CASSEGHSGDGYTF.

In this sample, this clone turned up many times. The chain couples TRBV28 to TRBJ2-5; 14 bases map to TRBD2. Looked up from germline, CDR1 is MDHEN and CDR2 is SYDVKM. The length of the CDR3 is 16 residues. V lost 6 bases, J lost 4 bases, and 7 bases stayed unmatched. CDR3: CASSPGTSGSGETQYF. The CDR3 region has the DNA TGTGCCAGCAGCCCGGGGACTAGCGGGAGCGGAGAGACCCAGTACTTC.

This clone appeared a few times. The chain joins TRBV7-2 to TRBJ2-5; TRBD2 matches at 12 bases. Per the germline V gene, CDR1 is SGHTA and CDR2 is FQGNSA. The CDR3 consists of 15 residues. The V segment lost 1 base and the J segment 5 bases; nucleotides outside the gene matches: 2. As DNA, the CDR3 is TGTGCCAGCAGCTTAGGGACTAGCGGGACGGAGACCCAGTACTTC. Amino acids: CASSLGTSGTETQYF.

The gene calls are TRBV9 and TRBJ2-2, with 8 bases fitting TRBD2. This CDR3 contains 17 residues. CDR1 and CDR2 (germline): SGDLS, YYNGEE. With 0 bases clipped from V and 4 bases from J, the junction kept 8 bases outside the gene matches. For the CDR3, the DNA is TGTGCCAGCAGCGTAGGGTTAGCGGGGCCCTTCACCGGGGAGCTGTTTTTT. Amino acid sequence: CASSVGLAGPFTGELFF.

CDR3 DNA sequence: TGTGCCAGCAGCTTTATGGCTAGCGGCTACAATGAGCAGTTCTTC. It specifies CASSFMASGYNEQFF. The V gene is TRBV7-9, the J gene TRBJ2-1, with 7 bases lining up with TRBD2. The junction had 5 bases not matched to a gene; V was cut back by 3 bases and J by 3 bases. Germline V lookup: CDR1 SEHNR, CDR2 FQNEAQ (reference sequence). This CDR3 is 15 amino acids long.

This clone has more than one count but fewer than ten. This chain uses TRBV5-1 with TRBJ2-7, with TRBD1 as a possible D gene (5 bases). Germline V gene data show CDR1 as SGHRS and CDR2 as YFSETQ. V was trimmed by 0 bases and J by 2 bases, leaving 9 bases between them. This CDR3 comprises 14 residues. The CDR3 DNA follows: TGCGCCAGCAGCTTGGACAGGCTAACCTACGAGCAGTACTTC. It translates to CASSLDRLTYEQYF. The full variable domain, completed using reference TRBV5-1 and TRBJ2-7, is KAGVTQTPRYLIKTRGQQVTLSCSPISGHRSVSWYQQTPGQGLQFLFEYFSETQRNKGNFPGRFSGRQFSNSRSEMNVSTLELGDSALYLCASSLDRLTYEQYFGPGTRLTVT.

This clone was seen only a few times. This sequence joins TRBV2 and TRBJ2-1; a weak D match, TRBD2 (7 bases). V shed 4 bases and J shed 3 bases, with 13 bases lying between them. This CDR3 is 15 amino acids long. The germline gives CDR1 SNHLY, CDR2 FYNNEI. CDR3 sequence reads: CASSGGASGYNEQFF. For the CDR3, the DNA is TGTGCCAGCAGTGGGGGGGCTAGCGGCTACAATGAGCAGTTCTTC.

The chain uses TRBV30 and TRBJ2-7; a possible D gene is TRBD1 (5 bases). CDR3 length: 16 amino acids. Germline CDR1 reads GTSNPN; CDR2 reads SVGIG (reference sequence). V was clipped by 3 bases and J by 2 bases, with 20 bases between them. The CDR3 DNA follows: TGTGCCTGGAGACCTCAAGGACAAATTTCGACCTACGAGCAGTACTTC. Translation: CAWRPQGQISTYEQYF.

A few counts support this clone. This sequence joins TRBV15 and TRBJ2-7; 7 bases agree with TRBD1. The CDR3 spans 14 residues. After removal of 0 bases from V and 7 bases from J, the junction contained 6 bases not matched to a gene. Germline CDR1 and CDR2: LNHNV and YYDKDF (reference sequence). The CDR3 spells CATSRDRGIREQYF. The CDR3 region has the DNA TGTGCCACCAGCAGAGACAGGGGGATTCGGGAGCAGTACTTC. Looking up the rest from reference TRBV15 and TRBJ2-7 gives the full variable domain: DAMVIQNPRYQVTQFGKPVTLSCSQTLNHNVMYWYQQKSSQAPKLLFHYYDKDFNNEADTPDNFQSRRPNTSFCFLDIRSPGLGDTAMYLCATSRDRGIREQYFGPGTRLTVT.

This clone showed up many times. V and J are TRBV7-2 and TRBJ1-5, with D unclear. V lost 1 base, J lost 4 bases, and 17 bases lay in between. Looked up from germline, CDR1 is SGHTA and CDR2 is FQGNSA. CDR3 length: 17 residues. CDR3 in amino acids: CASSLVLGFTTNQPQHF. DNA for the CDR3: TGTGCCAGCAGCTTAGTTCTAGGTTTTACCACGAATCAGCCCCAGCATTTT.

The rearrangement uses TRBV19 and TRBJ2-2, with a possible D match to TRBD1 (6 bases). CDR1 LNHDA and CDR2 SQIVND come from the germline V gene (reference sequence). This CDR3 contains 12 residues. V shed 9 bases and J shed 8 bases, with 13 bases lying between them. In DNA form, the CDR3 reads TGTGCCAGCCACAGGGAAGCGGGGGAGCTGTTTTTT. It translates to CASHREAGELFF.

The chain joins TRBV7-2 to TRBJ2-7; TRBD2 matches 13 bases. The germline CDR1 and CDR2 sequences are SGHTA and FQGNSA. This CDR3 is 16 amino acids long. After removal of 1 base from V and 5 bases from J, the junction contained 5 bases not matched to a gene. Here the CDR3 reads CASSLVATSGRNEQYF. CDR3 in DNA: TGTGCCAGCAGCTTAGTAGCGACTAGCGGGAGGAACGAGCAGTACTTC.